This passage covers 8 T cell receptor beta chains from one sample sequenced in a study of blood T cell repertoires in COVID-19. TCRdb keeps only in-frame clones here, not all; method: immunoSEQ multiplex PCR. The sample gives over 200,000 clones, around 90% of which show up once; around 0.8% is in the top ten. The sequencing input was peripheral blood. The source of these receptors is a woman aged 25-40 years with acute or convalescent COVID-19.

The J gene is TRBJ2-7, the V gene TRBV11-2, with TRBD1 identical over 7 bases. V shed 5 bases, J shed 6 bases, and the junction held 13 bases outside the gene matches. Germline-derived CDR1 and CDR2 are SGHAT and FQNNGV. This CDR3 has 15 residues. The CDR3 sequence: CASSADRAWVREQYF. The CDR3 DNA reads as TGTGCCAGCAGCGCAGACAGGGCATGGGTGCGCGAGCAGTACTTC.

The chain joins TRBV11-2 to TRBJ2-7; maybe TRBD2 (6 bases). The CDR3 has 13 amino acids. The V and J ends lost 1 base and 6 bases respectively, with 10 bases between them. CDR1 and CDR2 (germline): SGHAT, FQNNGV. The CDR3 bases are TGTGCCAGCAGCTTAGTTTTAGCGGCCGAGCAGTACTTC. It translates to CASSLVLAAEQYF.

V usage is TRBV9 and J usage is TRBJ2-7, with a weak D call TRBD1 (5 bases). From germline, CDR1 is SGDLS and CDR2 YYNGEE. This CDR3 has 16 residues. The germline V and J ends were trimmed by 0 bases and 6 bases, with 19 bases remaining between them. The CDR3 loop reads CASSVGSGWEVAEQYF. The CDR3 DNA reads as TGTGCCAGCAGCGTAGGCTCAGGGTGGGAAGTTGCCGAGCAGTACTTC.

The chain carries TRBV7-6 and TRBJ2-1; D might be TRBD2 (5 bases). Germline CDR1 SGHVS, CDR2 FNYEAQ. This CDR3 region has 15 residues. Trimming removed 5 bases at V and 7 bases at J, with 18 bases between. CDR3 region: CASSLTPGFPNEQFF. The CDR3 nucleotides are TGTGCCAGCAGCCTCACTCCGGGGTTTCCGAATGAGCAGTTCTTC. The full variable domain, with the rest looked up from reference TRBV7-6 and TRBJ2-1, is GAGVSQSPRYKVTKRGQDVALRCDPISGHVSLYWYRQALGQGPEFLTYFNYEAQQDKSGLPNDRFSAERPEGSISTLTIQRTEQRDSAMYRCASSLTPGFPNEQFFGPGTRLTVL.

The sample holds one count of this clone. V gene TRBV12-3 or TRBV12-4 combines with J gene TRBJ2-7; D gene unclear. V gave up 5 bases and J gave up 1 base, with 9 bases separating them. The CDR3 has 13 amino acids. The CDR3 region has the DNA TGTGCCAGCAGTCTGCGCTCTTCCTACGAGCAGTACTTC. It encodes CASSLRSSYEQYF.

The chain is built from TRBV6-2 or TRBV6-3 and TRBJ2-1; 10 nucleotides match TRBD2. Germline lookup yields CDR1 MNHEY and CDR2 SVGEGT. With 5 bases clipped from V and 7 bases from J, the junction kept 14 bases outside the gene matches. CDR3 length: 17 amino acids. CDR3 DNA: TGTGCCAGCAGTCCGGAACTAAGACTAGCGGGTGTTAATGAGCAGTTCTTC. It translates to CASSPELRLAGVNEQFF.

The rearrangement uses TRBV30 and TRBJ1-4, with a possible D match to TRBD1 (6 bases). The CDR3 is 15 residues long. V lost 0 bases and J 3 bases, leaving 11 bases between the germline ends. CDR1 and CDR2 from the germline V gene are GTSNPN and SVGIG (reference sequence). The CDR3, as DNA: TGTGCCTGGAGTGTTTGGGCAGGGGCTAATGAAAAACTGTTTTTT. This translates into CAWSVWAGANEKLFF.

This clone was observed a single time. V and J are TRBV29-1 and TRBJ1-5; TRBD1 matches at 10 bases. This CDR3 is built from 14 residues. Per germline, CDR1 SQVTM and CDR2 ANQGSEA. Unmatched junction bases numbered 7, after V lost 7 bases and J lost 4 bases. CDR3 DNA: TGCAGCGCCTCATTGGGACAGGGGAATCAGCCCCAGCATTTT. Its translation: CSASLGQGNQPQHF.